The next 19 T cell receptor beta chains were all read from a single sample in a study. Each CDR3 protein gets one entry after TCRdb re-called the RT-PCR reads with MiXCR. The sample carries more than 550,000 distinct CDR3 sequences, 13% to 15% recorded once. The sequencing input was memory CD4+ T cells from blood. These receptors all come from a female donor in good health, serving as a healthy control.

This clonotype was seen more than once but under ten times. This chain joins TRBV7-2 and TRBJ1-3; TRBD1 agrees at 7 bases. J lost 0 bases, V lost 1 base, and 6 bases had no gene match. CDR3 size: 17 residues. The germline CDR1 and CDR2 sequences are SGHTA and FQGNSA. The CDR3 spells CASSLGAGQISGNTIYF. The CDR3 nucleotides read TGTGCCAGCAGCTTAGGAGCGGGACAGATCTCTGGAAACACCATATATTTT.

V and J are TRBV18 and TRBJ2-5, with a possible D match to TRBD2 (6 bases). V was trimmed by 2 bases and J by 4 bases, leaving 17 bases between them. The V gene's germline CDR1 is KGHSH and CDR2 LQKENI. The CDR3 contains 16 residues. CDR3 protein: CASSPNSSPGGETQYF. CDR3 DNA: TGTGCCAGCTCACCAAACAGTAGCCCCGGGGGAGAGACCCAGTACTTC.

The chain joins TRBV1 to TRBJ1-5. TRBV1 is annotated as a pseudogene. The CDR3 loop spans 14 amino acids. This CDR3 reads CTSSQDCRNQPQHF. CDR3 nucleotide sequence: TGCACCAGCAGCCAAGATTGCAGAAATCAGCCCCAGCATTTT.

As regards this clonotype: This may be a read error: a much more frequent sequence differs by one nucleotide. The V call is TRBV12-3 or TRBV12-4, the J call TRBJ2-1; 10 nucleotides line up with TRBD2. The CDR3 is 15 residues long. The ends lost 3 bases at V and 9 bases at J; junction bases unmatched: 8. The CDR3 region is CASSLASGGLSEQFF. DNA of the CDR3: TGTGCCAGCAGTTTGGCTAGCGGGGGTCTGAGTGAGCAGTTCTTC.

There are a few counts of this clonotype. The chain combines TRBV5-1 with TRBJ2-2; TRBD1 might be the D (6 bases). CDR3 length: 16 residues. Germline assignment: CDR1 SGHRS and CDR2 YFSETQ. V was pared by 0 bases and J by 0 bases, with 9 bases between. The CDR3 sequence is CASSLGTVSNTGELFF. The CDR3 coding sequence is TGCGCCAGCAGCTTGGGGACAGTCTCGAACACCGGGGAGCTGTTTTTT.

This clonotype has just a few counts. The chain employs TRBV20-1 and TRBJ1-5, with 8 bases matching TRBD1. Per germline, CDR1 DFQATT and CDR2 SNEGSKA (reference sequence). J was trimmed by 5 bases and V by 7 bases; bases with no gene match: 7. This CDR3 is built from 13 residues. The CDR3 here is CSGIDRGDQPQHF. CDR3 DNA sequence: TGCAGTGGTATCGACAGGGGCGATCAGCCCCAGCATTTT.

The V and J genes are TRBV5-1 and TRBJ2-2; 10 nucleotides line up with TRBD2. Germline V gene lookup returns CDR1 SGHRS and CDR2 YFSETQ. The CDR3 loop spans 17 amino acids. Germline trimming cut 0 bases from V and 2 bases from J; bases unmatched to any gene: 4. The CDR3 DNA sequence: TGCGCCAGCAGCTTGGTGGCTAGCGGGGGAAACACCGGGGAGCTGTTTTTT. It encodes CASSLVASGGNTGELFF. Together with reference TRBV5-1 and TRBJ2-2, the CDR3 gives the full variable domain: KAGVTQTPRYLIKTRGQQVTLSCSPISGHRSVSWYQQTPGQGLQFLFEYFSETQRNKGNFPGRFSGRQFSNSRSEMNVSTLELGDSALYLCASSLVASGGNTGELFFGEGSRLTVL.

This rearrangement joins TRBV4-3 to TRBJ1-3; no clear D. The CDR3 covers 15 residues. V was clipped by 0 bases and J by 0 bases, with 6 bases between them. Per the germline V gene, CDR1 is LGHNA and CDR2 is YSLEER. DNA for the CDR3: TGCGCCAGCAGCCAAGATTCCGGCTCTGGAAACACCATATATTTT. This gives the protein CASSQDSGSGNTIYF.

The chain uses TRBV5-1 and TRBJ1-1, with D perhaps TRBD1 (5 bases). V lost 2 bases to trimming and J lost 12 bases, with 20 bases between them. From germline, CDR1 is SGHRS and CDR2 YFSETQ. There are 14 residues in the CDR3. CDR3 residues: CASSFEGGEVVTFF. CDR3 DNA sequence: TGCGCCAGCAGCTTCGAAGGAGGGGAGGTTGTGACTTTCTTT.

This clonotype was seen repeatedly, ten times or more. The rearrangement joins TRBV7-8 to TRBJ1-1; 8 nucleotides align to TRBD1. V shed 1 base and J 4 bases; nucleotides not matched to a gene: 8. This CDR3 has 16 residues. Germline V lookup: CDR1 SGHVS, CDR2 FQNEAQ. The CDR3 DNA follows: TGTGCCAGCAGCTTAGAGGCGGGACAGGTATTCACTGAAGCTTTCTTT. This gives the protein CASSLEAGQVFTEAFF.

At least ten counts were recorded for this clonotype. The V gene is TRBV5-1, the J gene TRBJ1-1, with 9 positions matching TRBD1. The germline gives CDR1 SGHRS, CDR2 YFSETQ. This CDR3 comprises 14 residues. Trimming at V came to 0 bases and at J to 4 bases, leaving 1 base not matched to a gene. This CDR3 is CASSLVGQGTEAFF. The DNA of the CDR3 is TGCGCCAGCAGCTTGGTGGGACAGGGCACTGAAGCTTTCTTT. Supplemented by reference TRBV5-1 and TRBJ1-1, the full variable domain reads KAGVTQTPRYLIKTRGQQVTLSCSPISGHRSVSWYQQTPGQGLQFLFEYFSETQRNKGNFPGRFSGRQFSNSRSEMNVSTLELGDSALYLCASSLVGQGTEAFFGQGTRLTVV.

Ten or more counts support this clonotype. The J gene is TRBJ1-1, the V gene TRBV7-8, with 12 nucleotides matching TRBD1. Unmatched junction bases numbered 7, after V lost 5 bases and J lost 3 bases. The CDR3 spans 16 residues. In germline, CDR1 is SGHVS, CDR2 FQNEAQ. The CDR3 loop is CASSAGTGGAYTEAFF. The CDR3 DNA follows: TGTGCCAGCAGCGCCGGGACAGGGGGCGCTTACACTGAAGCTTTCTTT.

This clonotype was observed many times. The rearrangement links TRBV6-1 to TRBJ1-3; D is unresolved. Looked up from germline, CDR1 is MNHNS and CDR2 is SASEGT. The CDR3 is made up of 14 amino acids. V was pared by 6 bases and J by 7 bases, with 16 bases between. The CDR3 DNA is TGTGCCAGCAGCGCCGACCCCCTAGGGAACACCATATATTTT. It specifies CASSADPLGNTIYF.

This clonotype occurred once. V is TRBV5-4 and J is TRBJ1-6, with D perhaps matching TRBD1 (6 bases). The V end was cut by 2 bases, the J end by 1 base, with 10 bases between. The germline V gene has CDR1 SGHNT and CDR2 YYREEE (reference sequence). The CDR3 consists of 16 residues. The CDR3 protein is CASSFGGASYNSPLHF. The DNA for the CDR3 is TGTGCCAGCAGCTTCGGGGGGGCATCCTATAATTCACCCCTCCACTTT.

This clonotype was recorded many times. The CDR3 bases are TGTGCCAGCAGCCAAGAGGCCATGTGGAGAAACAATGAGCAGTTCTTC. This sequence encodes CASSQEAMWRNNEQFF. The V call is TRBV3-1, the J call TRBJ2-1; D unclear. Trimming left V 0 bases short and J 5 bases short, with 14 bases between. In germline, CDR1 is LGHDT, CDR2 YNNKEL (reference sequence). The CDR3 is 16 residues long.

This clonotype turned up a few times. V usage is TRBV5-1 and J usage is TRBJ2-1, with D possibly TRBD1 on 8 matching bases. The CDR3 totals 15 residues. V lost 4 bases and J 4 bases, leaving 15 bases between the germline ends. Germline V gene sequence: CDR1 SGHRS, CDR2 YFSETQ. The CDR3 here is CASSAGDRTYNEQFF. CDR3 nucleotides: TGCGCCAGCAGCGCGGGGGACAGGACTTACAATGAGCAGTTCTTC.

In this sample, this clonotype turned up a few times. This rearrangement joins TRBV6-6 to TRBJ2-7, with a tentative D call TRBD1 (6 bases). CDR1 and CDR2 (germline): MNHNY, SVGAGI (reference sequence). The CDR3 is 15 amino acids. Trimming pared 8 bases from V and 7 bases from J, leaving 24 bases between. The CDR3 DNA sequence: TGTGCCAGCTACCCGGGGAGCAGGGGTACTGGTGAGCAGTACTTC. It translates to CASYPGSRGTGEQYF.

This clonotype was seen a handful of times. This chain joins TRBV9 and TRBJ2-3, with D unresolved. The V end lost 0 bases, the J end lost 2 bases, and 7 bases lay between the germline ends. The germline CDR1 and CDR2 sequences are SGDLS and YYNGEE. The CDR3 sequence is 14 residues long. This chain's CDR3 is CASSVGISTDTQYF. CDR3 DNA sequence: TGTGCCAGCAGCGTAGGAATTTCCACAGATACGCAGTATTTT. Variable domain in full (rest from reference TRBV9 and TRBJ2-3): DSGVTQTPKHLITATGQRVTLRCSPRSGDLSVYWYQQSLDQGLQFLIQYYNGEERAKGNILERFSAQQFPDLHSELNLSSLELGDSALYFCASSVGISTDTQYFGPGTRLTVL.

This clonotype was counted at least ten times. The chain has TRBV20-1 and TRBJ2-2; TRBD2 might be the D (6 bases). V was cut by 3 bases and J by 0 bases, with 17 bases left in between. Germline V gives CDR1 DFQATT, CDR2 SNEGSKA (reference sequence). The CDR3 length is 17 residues. This CDR3 is CSARGGLREANTGELFF. For the CDR3, the DNA is TGCAGTGCTAGGGGGGGATTAAGGGAAGCGAACACCGGGGAGCTGTTTTTT.